A single sample is the source of the 10 T cell receptor beta chains below, sequenced in a study of shared clonotypes between healthy human individuals. The assay was immunoSEQ multiplex PCR, and TCRdb's table has in-frame clones only and misses some. The profile shows over a million clones, approximately 97% of them singletons. The sample was naive CD4+ T cells sorted from blood. The subset here: CD45RA+ positively selected. These receptors all stem from a man aged 25-45 years in good health.

The chain carries TRBV5-1 and TRBJ2-7, with 12 bases matching TRBD2. Germline CDR1 SGHRS, CDR2 YFSETQ. This CDR3 is 14 amino acids long. After removal of 3 bases from V and 6 bases from J, the junction contained 4 bases not matched to a gene. The CDR3 DNA follows: TGCGCCAGCAGCTCGACTAGCGGGAGTGGCGAGCAGTACTTC. It specifies CASSSTSGSGEQYF.

V gene TRBV4-3 combines with J gene TRBJ2-1; perhaps D is TRBD1 or TRBD2 (5 bases each). Trimming removed 5 bases from V and 1 base from J, with 9 bases in between. The V gene's germline CDR1 is LGHNA and CDR2 YSLEER. The CDR3 loop spans 14 amino acids. The CDR3 nucleotides are TGCGCCAGCAGCACAGGACTGTCCTACAATGAGCAGTTCTTC. It is translated as CASSTGLSYNEQFF.

This clone appeared once. CDR3 bases: TGCGCCAGCAGCCAAGATCGGCAGGGGTTCCAGCCCCAGCATTTT. This sequence encodes CASSQDRQGFQPQHF. This rearrangement joins TRBV4-3 to TRBJ1-5; maybe TRBD1 (6 bases). The CDR3 runs to 15 residues. Germline-derived CDR1 and CDR2 are LGHNA and YSLEER. The V end was cut by 0 bases, the J end by 7 bases, with 13 bases between.

V and J are TRBV28 and TRBJ1-5, with 7 bases matching TRBD1. V lost 6 bases to trimming and J lost 8 bases; unmatched junction nucleotides: 4. The CDR3 loop spans 12 amino acids. Germline CDR1 is MDHEN and CDR2 is SYDVKM. This chain's CDR3 is CASRPQGEPQHF. The CDR3 DNA is TGTGCCAGCAGGCCTCAGGGGGAGCCCCAGCATTTT. Full variable domain (missing parts from reference TRBV28 and TRBJ1-5): DVKVTQSSRYLVKRTGEKVFLECVQDMDHENMFWYRQDPGLGLRLIYFSYDVKMKEKGDIPEGYSVSREKKERFSLILESASTNQTSMYLCASRPQGEPQHFGDGTRLSIL.

V usage is TRBV9 and J usage is TRBJ1-4, with TRBD1 matching over 7 bases. This CDR3 region has 14 residues. The trim removed 4 bases at V and 8 bases at J, leaving 8 bases unmatched. The germline gives CDR1 SGDLS, CDR2 YYNGEE. CDR3 residues: CASSLGQVDEKLFF. The CDR3 DNA sequence: TGTGCCAGCAGCCTCGGACAGGTGGACGAAAAACTGTTTTTT.

The V gene is TRBV9, the J gene TRBJ2-3, with 13 bases identical to TRBD2. Germline V CDR1 and CDR2: SGDLS, YYNGEE. The V and J ends lost 0 bases and 1 base, in that order; junction bases with no gene match: 5. This CDR3 spans 18 amino acids. The CDR3 sequence is CASSVGTSGSFGTDTQYF. CDR3 nucleotide sequence: TGTGCCAGCAGCGTAGGGACTAGCGGGAGTTTCGGCACAGATACGCAGTATTTT.

This clone has just one count. For the CDR3, the DNA is TGTGCCAGCAGCCTTGGGGGTCTGCAGCCCCAGCATTTT. Translating gives CASSLGGLQPQHF. The rearrangement uses TRBV5-8 and TRBJ1-5; a weak D match, TRBD1 (5 bases). V gave up 4 bases and J gave up 7 bases, with 12 bases separating them. Looked up from germline, CDR1 is SGHTS and CDR2 is YDEGEE. The CDR3 runs to 13 residues. The complete variable domain, with remaining parts taken from reference TRBV5-8 and TRBJ1-5, reads EAGVTQSPTHLIKTRGQQATLRCSPISGHTSVYWYQQALGLGLQFLLWYDEGEERNRGNFPPRFSGRQFPNYSSELNVNALELEDSALYLCASSLGGLQPQHFGDGTRLSIL.

The chain links TRBV30 to TRBJ1-4, with D hard to call. The CDR3 extends over 13 amino acids. The V and J ends lost 0 bases and 4 bases respectively, with 6 bases between them. Germline CDR1 GTSNPN, CDR2 SVGIG (reference sequence). The CDR3 loop is CAWSVGVNEKLFF. In DNA form, the CDR3 reads TGTGCCTGGAGTGTCGGGGTTAATGAAAAACTGTTTTTT.

The chain links TRBV18 to TRBJ2-6; D may correspond to TRBD1 or TRBD2 (5 bases each). This CDR3 contains 17 residues. Germline V gene data show CDR1 as KGHSH and CDR2 as LQKENI. With 3 bases removed from V and 2 bases from J, the gap between germline ends came to 14 bases. CDR3 coding DNA: TGTGCCAGCTCACCTTGGGGGACGCGCCCTGGGGCCAACGTCCTGACTTTC. Encoded protein: CASSPWGTRPGANVLTF.

V is TRBV5-1 and J is TRBJ2-3; D is ambiguous. The CDR3 sequence is 15 residues long. With 0 bases removed from V and 2 bases from J, the gap between germline ends came to 10 bases. CDR1 SGHRS and CDR2 YFSETQ come from the germline V gene. CDR3 protein: CASSLVQQITDTQYF. The CDR3 DNA reads as TGCGCCAGCAGCTTGGTGCAACAGATCACAGATACGCAGTATTTT.